The rows below give T cell receptor beta chains drawn from one sample of a study of OX40 agonist ivuxolimab in advanced cancers. Sequenced by immunoSEQ multiplex PCR; TCRdb stores in-frame clones only, minus some. Of roughly 60,000 clones in the sample, more than 75% are singletons; the top ten hold about 3%. This specimen consisted of CD4+ or CD8+ T cells sorted from blood, obtained in a trial of the OX40 agonist ivuxolimab. These receptors came from an adult with an advanced solid tumor such as melanoma, head and neck, liver or kidney cancer. Both conserved end residues are part of each CDR3. D genes are given only for firm matches. For some rows the clone size is stated as once, few or many, or as a class when expanded; others skip it.

>TRBV7-8|.|TRBJ2-1|.
CASTLRERYNEQFF
TGTGCCAGCACCCTACGAGAACGGTACAATGAGCAGTTCTTC
>TRBV28|once|TRBJ2-2|.
CASSSLGPGELFF
TGTGCCAGCAGTTCCCTTGGCCCCGGGGAGCTGTTTTTT
>TRBV5-4|.|TRBJ1-2|TRBD1
CASSIDRGNSYGYTF
TGTGCCAGCAGCATAGACAGGGGCAACTCTTATGGCTACACCTTC
>TRBV2|.|TRBJ1-6|.
CASSELGTNNSPLHF
TGTGCCAGCAGTGAATTAGGGACCAACAATTCACCCCTCCACTTT
>TRBV9|.|TRBJ2-3|.
CASSALLGGRTDTQYF
TGTGCCAGCAGCGCCCTCCTCGGGGGGCGCACAGATACGCAGTATTTT
>TRBV18|.|TRBJ2-3|.
CASSPAGQTDTQYF
TGTGCCAGCTCACCAGCGGGACAGACAGATACGCAGTATTTT
>TRBV6-5|.|TRBJ1-2|.
CASSYLAGVANYGYTF
TGTGCCAGCAGTTACCTTGCAGGGGTAGCTAACTATGGCTACACCTTC
>TRBV28|.|TRBJ1-5|TRBD1
CASSFYRGQPQHF
TGTGCCAGCAGTTTTTACAGGGGTCAGCCCCAGCATTTT
>TRBV11-3|.|TRBJ2-2|TRBD2
CASSSKTSGGTGELFF
TGTGCCAGCAGCTCCAAGACTAGCGGGGGCACCGGGGAGCTGTTTTTT
>TRBV13|.|TRBJ2-1|TRBD2
CASSLTPGGAGAYNEQFF
TGTGCCAGCAGCTTAACCCCCGGGGGGGCCGGGGCCTACAATGAGCAGTTCTTC
>TRBV11-1|.|TRBJ1-4|.
CASSFRSTNEKLFF
TGTGCCAGCAGCTTTCGGTCAACTAATGAAAAACTGTTTTTT
>TRBV18|once|TRBJ2-5|TRBD2
CASSTSGGETQYF
TGTGCCAGCTCAACGTCGGGAGGAGAGACCCAGTACTTC
>TRBV11-2|.|TRBJ1-5|TRBD1
CASSVDRDQPQHF
TGTGCCAGCAGCGTAGACAGGGATCAGCCCCAGCATTTT
>TRBV6-6|.|TRBJ1-2|.
CASILNIGVGGYTF
TGTGCCAGCATCCTCAACATAGGGGTTGGGGGCTACACCTTC
>TRBV27|.|TRBJ2-3|.
CASSIAQRDTQYF
TGTGCCAGCAGTATTGCCCAGCGAGATACGCAGTATTTT
>TRBV19|.|TRBJ2-1|.
CASSAPGWGGMNEQFF
TGTGCCAGTAGTGCCCCCGGGTGGGGGGGCATGAATGAGCAGTTCTTC
>TRBV5-1|.|TRBJ2-3|.
CASSSLGGSRGDTQYF
TGCGCCAGCAGCTCACTAGGGGGGAGCCGGGGGGATACGCAGTATTTT
>TRBV6-5|.|TRBJ2-5|.
CASSGSRVRETQYF
TGTGCCAGCAGTGGATCCAGAGTTAGAGAGACCCAGTACTTC
>TRBV28|.|TRBJ2-7|.
CASSYPGDSYEQYF
TGTGCCAGCTCCTACCCCGGGGATTCCTACGAGCAGTACTTC
>TRBV5-6|.|TRBJ2-3|.
CASSSGLFTDTQYF
TGTGCCAGCAGCTCTGGACTATTCACAGATACGCAGTATTTT
>TRBV28|.|TRBJ2-3|TRBD1
CASSSARDRVTDTQYF
TGTGCCAGCAGTTCTGCCCGGGACAGGGTCACAGATACGCAGTATTTT
>TRBV4-2|.|TRBJ1-5|TRBD1
CASSPMVQGEAQPQHF
TGTGCCAGCAGCCCCATGGTTCAGGGGGAGGCTCAGCCCCAGCATTTT
>TRBV10-2|.|TRBJ2-3|.
CASSDFYTQYF
TGCGCCAGCAGTGATTTTTATACGCAGTATTTT
>TRBV14|once|TRBJ2-7|TRBD2
CASSPESSGSSYEQYF
TGTGCCAGCAGCCCAGAGAGTAGCGGGAGCTCCTACGAGCAGTACTTC
>TRBV11-2|.|TRBJ1-1|.
CASSSPRGADGTEAFF
TGTGCCAGCAGTTCTCCTCGGGGGGCTGACGGCACTGAAGCTTTCTTT
>TRBV6-5|.|TRBJ2-5|TRBD2
CASSPGTKKKTQYF
TGTGCCAGCAGCCCCGGGACTAAAAAGAAGACCCAGTACTTC
>TRBV18|.|TRBJ2-2|.
CASSRDSGTGELFF
TGTGCCAGCTCAAGAGACTCGGGCACCGGGGAGCTGTTTTTT
>TRBV7-8|.|TRBJ2-2|.
CASSLSGLIANTGELFF
TGTGCCAGCAGCTTATCGGGACTCATCGCGAACACCGGGGAGCTGTTTTTT
>TRBV23-1|.|TRBJ1-6|.
CASSHSPQGPGNSPLHF
TGCGCCAGCAGTCATTCCCCCCAGGGACCGGGTAATTCACCCCTCCACTTT
>TRBV5-6|.|TRBJ2-1|TRBD2
CASSFGLAGGVEQFF
TGTGCCAGCAGCTTCGGACTAGCGGGAGGAGTTGAGCAGTTCTTC
>TRBV10-3|.|TRBJ1-1|TRBD1
CAIKDWDRGPNTEAFF
TGTGCCATCAAAGATTGGGACAGGGGGCCGAACACTGAAGCTTTCTTT
>TRBV30|once|TRBJ2-1|.
CAWSENVKDEQFF
TGTGCCTGGAGTGAAAACGTTAAGGATGAGCAGTTCTTC
>TRBV10-1|.|TRBJ2-3|.
CASSELFRDDTQYF
TGCGCCAGCAGTGAGCTTTTCAGGGACGATACGCAGTATTTT
>TRBV6-5|.|TRBJ2-2|TRBD2
CASSYDRGAGELFF
TGTGCCAGCAGTTACGATCGGGGGGCCGGGGAGCTGTTTTTT
>TRBV19|.|TRBJ1-2|TRBD1
CASSREMGQNYGYTF
TGTGCCAGTAGCAGAGAGATGGGACAGAACTATGGCTACACCTTC
>TRBV25-1|.|TRBJ1-4|.
CASSEGGGWATNEKLFF
TGTGCCAGCAGTGAAGGGGGAGGTTGGGCGACTAATGAAAAACTGTTTTTT
>TRBV4-1|.|TRBJ2-7|.
CASSQEEGVRNEQYF
TGCGCCAGCAGCCAAGAAGAAGGGGTGAGAAACGAGCAGTACTTC
>TRBV7-9|.|TRBJ1-1|TRBD1
CASSPGQGAFF
TGTGCCAGTTCACCGGGACAGGGAGCTTTCTTT
>TRBV2|.|TRBJ2-5|TRBD2
CASSVGERGGWETQYF
TGTGCCAGCAGTGTTGGGGAGCGGGGAGGTTGGGAGACCCAGTACTTC
>TRBV7-8|.|TRBJ2-3|.
CASSLAWASTDTQYF
TGTGCCAGCAGCTTAGCGTGGGCGAGCACAGATACGCAGTATTTT
>TRBV29-1|.|TRBJ2-3|TRBD1
CSASTGGTDTQYF
TGCAGCGCCTCGACAGGGGGCACAGATACGCAGTATTTT
>TRBV11-2|.|TRBJ2-3|TRBD2
CASSLQPRLAGGVDTQYF
TGTGCCAGCAGCCTCCAACCGAGACTAGCGGGAGGGGTAGATACGCAGTATTTT
>TRBV5-5|.|TRBJ2-3|.
CASSPYTDTQYF
TGTGCCAGCAGCCCTTATACAGATACGCAGTATTTT
>TRBV5-1|.|TRBJ2-1|TRBD1
CASRPSGTAYNEQFF
TGCGCCAGCAGGCCCTCCGGGACAGCGTACAATGAGCAGTTCTTC
>TRBV28|.|TRBJ1-2|.
CATIVNGGGYTF
TGTGCCACCATAGTCAACGGAGGGGGCTACACCTTC
>TRBV28|.|TRBJ1-1|.
CATLAPAEAFF
TGTGCCACCCTAGCCCCGGCTGAAGCTTTCTTT
>TRBV19|.|TRBJ1-6|TRBD1
CASSSAGTGANSPLHF
TGTGCCAGTTCCTCGGCCGGGACAGGGGCTAATTCACCCCTCCACTTT
>TRBV7-2|.|TRBJ2-7|TRBD2
CASSLRLASSYEQYF
TGTGCCAGCAGCTTGCGACTAGCGAGCTCCTACGAGCAGTACTTC
>TRBV2|.|TRBJ2-1|TRBD2
CASSERREVNNEQFF
TGTGCCAGCAGTGAACGGCGGGAGGTTAACAATGAGCAGTTCTTC
>TRBV2|.|TRBJ2-2|.
CASSDSGAGELFF
TGTGCCAGCAGTGATTCAGGCGCCGGGGAGCTGTTTTTT
>TRBV2|.|TRBJ1-2|.
CASSESQTGLAGYTF
TGTGCCAGCAGTGAATCCCAGACGGGCCTCGCGGGCTACACCTTC
>TRBV5-1|.|TRBJ2-2|.
CASSGGVTLNTGELFF
TGCGCCAGCAGCGGAGGGGTAACCCTGAACACCGGGGAGCTGTTTTTT
>TRBV6-1|once|TRBJ1-1|.
CASSGATVYTEAFF
TGTGCCAGCAGTGGAGCCACAGTTTACACTGAAGCTTTCTTT
>TRBV5-1|once|TRBJ1-2|.
CASSLVEDSNYGYTF
TGCGCCAGCAGCTTGGTAGAGGACAGCAACTATGGCTACACCTTC
>TRBV18|.|TRBJ1-5|TRBD1
CASSPPTGGQPQHF
TGTGCCAGCTCACCACCAACAGGGGGACAGCCCCAGCATTTT
>TRBV19|.|TRBJ1-4|TRBD1
CASSMQTGRGEKLFF
TGTGCCAGTAGTATGCAGACAGGGAGAGGTGAAAAACTGTTTTTT
>TRBV16|few|TRBJ1-1|.
CASSQLVQTEAFF
TGTGCCAGCAGCCAATTAGTCCAGACTGAAGCTTTCTTT
>TRBV4-1|.|TRBJ2-7|.
CASSQASPGSEVYF
TGCGCCAGCAGCCAAGCCTCCCCCGGATCCGAGGTGTACTTC